A single sample is the source of the 20 T cell receptor beta chains below, sequenced in a study of T cell responses to AZD1222 COVID-19 vaccine (dated by TCRdb to the early 2020s). The sample's time point, from its label and the paper: baseline before first vaccination. Library generation was performed with the immunoSEQ multiplex PCR assay. The immuneACCESS repertoire file appears here via TCRdb, limited to in-frame rearrangements. These files lack a portion of the clones; in checked studies, under half of the deficit traces to unresolved V genes, and the cause of the others is not known. In all, the sample holds roughly 160,000 clones, and around 91% of those were seen once. In total, the top ten clones hold about 6.9% of the sample. The starting material was peripheral blood, obtained on day 0 of AZD1222 vaccination. The receptors here all came from an adult in good health.

This clone was seen a single time. At the DNA level, this CDR3 is encoded by other sequences in the same sample as well. The chain has TRBV12-3 or TRBV12-4 and TRBJ2-1; D call uncertain. The length of the CDR3 is 11 residues. The V end lost 9 bases, the J end lost 0 bases, and 3 bases lay between the germline ends. The CDR3 region is CASSSYNEQFF. The CDR3, as DNA: TGTGCCAGTAGCTCCTACAATGAGCAGTTCTTC.

The chain has TRBV18 and TRBJ2-7; D is unresolved. Looked up from germline, CDR1 is KGHSH and CDR2 is LQKENI. The CDR3 has 16 residues. V was trimmed by 6 bases and J by 1 base, leaving 19 bases between them. This CDR3 reads CASSHENPYTSYEQYV. The CDR3 DNA follows: TGTGCCAGCTCCCACGAGAATCCTTACACATCCTACGAGCAGTACGTC.

The genes are TRBV5-1 and TRBJ1-1, with a tentative D call TRBD1 (6 bases). CDR3 length: 17 residues. V was clipped by 0 bases and J by 3 bases, with 18 bases between them. Germline values: CDR1 SGHRS, CDR2 YFSETQ. The CDR3 nucleotides read TGCGCCAGCAGCTTGGGGGAGGGGGTGCTATCTTACACTGAAGCTTTCTTT. Protein product: CASSLGEGVLSYTEAFF.

V and J are TRBV30 and TRBJ2-7; 10 bases map to TRBD2. CDR3 size: 14 residues. Trimming removed 3 bases from V and 6 bases from J; junction bases left unmatched: 8. Germline CDR1 and CDR2: GTSNPN and SVGIG (reference sequence). The CDR3 bases are TGTGCCTGGAGGGCCCTAGCGGGGGCGGGCGAGCAGTACTTC. Its protein product is CAWRALAGAGEQYF.

The rearrangement links TRBV11-2 to TRBJ2-5, with TRBD2 matching over 12 bases. Trimming removed 5 bases from V and 0 bases from J; junction bases left unmatched: 10. Germline V gives CDR1 SGHAT, CDR2 FQNNGV. The CDR3 totals 18 residues. The DNA of the CDR3 is TGTGCCAGCAGCAGAGCGACTAGCGGGGGTTCGTACCAAGAGACCCAGTACTTC. Its translation is CASSRATSGGSYQETQYF.

In its sample, this clone was seen once. The chain employs TRBV6-2 or TRBV6-3 and TRBJ2-7, with D perhaps TRBD1 (6 bases). Trimming took off 0 bases at V and 0 bases at J, with 15 bases between the two ends. The CDR3 spans 17 residues. Germline CDR1 MNHEY, CDR2 SVGEGT. The CDR3 region has the DNA TGTGCCAGCAGTTACTCGAGGAGACAGGCTAGCTCCTACGAGCAGTACTTC. This codes for CASSYSRRQASSYEQYF.

V usage is TRBV7-3 and J usage is TRBJ2-1; TRBD2 aligns across 9 bases. V gave up 2 bases and J gave up 6 bases; unmatched junction bases: 8. Per the germline V gene, CDR1 is SGHTA and CDR2 is FQGTGA. The CDR3 is made up of 16 amino acids. The CDR3 bases are TGTGCCAGCAGCTTATATACCAGCGGGGGGCTCAATGAGCAGTTCTTC. It codes for CASSLYTSGGLNEQFF.

V gene TRBV27 combines with J gene TRBJ2-3, with a weak D call TRBD1 (6 bases). V lost 7 bases and J lost 3, with 17 bases in between. Per the germline V gene, CDR1 is MNHEY and CDR2 is SMNVEV (reference sequence). This CDR3 region has 15 residues. CDR3 residues: CASKLTGSRTDTQYF. In DNA, the CDR3 is TGTGCCAGCAAACTCACAGGGTCGAGAACAGATACGCAGTATTTT.

This clone was detected only once. The V gene is TRBV19, the J gene TRBJ1-5; 7 bases align to TRBD1. V was pared by 4 bases and J by 4 bases, with 10 bases of the junction left unmatched. This CDR3 is 16 amino acids long. Per the germline V gene, CDR1 is LNHDA and CDR2 is SQIVND (reference sequence). For the CDR3, the DNA is TGTGCCAGTAGTAGACCGGGACAGCCCTTAAATCAGCCCCAGCATTTT. This encodes CASSRPGQPLNQPQHF.

V gene TRBV4-1 combines with J gene TRBJ1-1; 7 bases align to TRBD1. Germline-derived CDR1 and CDR2 are MGHRA and YSYEKL. V lost 3 bases, J lost 5 bases, and 3 bases stayed unmatched. This CDR3 comprises 13 residues. For the CDR3, the DNA is TGCGCCAGCAGCCAGACAGGGTGGACTGAAGCTTTCTTT. Protein product: CASSQTGWTEAFF.

The chain joins TRBV6-2 or TRBV6-3 to TRBJ1-2, with 8 bases that match TRBD1. Losses at the gene ends were 5 bases for V and 4 bases for J; bases not matched to a gene: 6. This CDR3 contains 14 residues. Germline V gives CDR1 MNHEY, CDR2 SVGEGT. This chain's CDR3 is CASSNPGTGYGYTF. As DNA, the CDR3 is TGTGCCAGCAGTAACCCCGGGACAGGCTATGGCTACACCTTC.

The V and J genes are TRBV19 and TRBJ2-1; TRBD2 agrees at 9 bases. CDR3 length equals 17 residues. CDR1 and CDR2 from the germline V gene are LNHDA and SQIVND (reference sequence). The V segment lost 7 bases and the J segment 8 bases; nucleotides outside the gene matches: 18. This CDR3 is CASTDRPGTSLRDEQFF. The CDR3 DNA follows: TGTGCCAGTACCGACCGCCCCGGGACTAGCCTCCGAGATGAGCAGTTCTTC.

The chain has TRBV6-5 and TRBJ2-6, with D uncertain. This CDR3 comprises 15 residues. CDR1 and CDR2 (germline): MNHEY, SVGAGI. With 7 bases removed from V and 0 bases from J, the gap between germline ends came to 10 bases. For the CDR3, the DNA is TGTGCCAGCACCCCTGACGGCTCTGGGGCCAACGTCCTGACTTTC. This translates into CASTPDGSGANVLTF.

The chain uses TRBV4-1 and TRBJ2-1, with D possibly matching TRBD1 (6 bases). This CDR3 is built from 15 residues. Germline CDR1 and CDR2: MGHRA and YSYEKL. V dropped 0 bases and J dropped 6 bases, with 12 bases sitting between them. CDR3 nucleotides: TGCGCCAGCAGCCAAGATACAGGGAAGGTCAATGAGCAGTTCTTC. It specifies CASSQDTGKVNEQFF.

The chain carries TRBV12-5 and TRBJ2-5; 7 nucleotides align to TRBD2. The length of the CDR3 is 18 residues. V trimming: 7 bases; J trimming: 5 bases; junction bases outside the gene matches: 22. Germline V CDR1 and CDR2: LGHNT, FRNRAP. CDR3 sequence reads: CASAVGFSLGGGGETQYF. Written as DNA, the CDR3 is TGTGCTAGTGCCGTCGGGTTTTCTTTGGGCGGGGGTGGTGAGACCCAGTACTTC.

The chain recombines TRBV5-1 with TRBJ1-6; perhaps TRBD1 as D (6 bases). V was clipped by 2 bases and J by 7 bases, with 10 bases between them. Germline CDR1 reads SGHRS; CDR2 reads YFSETQ. There are 14 residues in the CDR3. In nucleotides, the CDR3 is TGCGCCAGCAGCTTTAGGGACAAAAATTCACCCCTCCACTTT. Its protein product is CASSFRDKNSPLHF.

This sequence joins TRBV6-5 and TRBJ2-2, with 7 bases that match TRBD2. The CDR3 is 16 amino acids. Germline CDR1 and CDR2: MNHEY and SVGAGI. V lost 3 bases to trimming and J lost 8 bases; unmatched junction nucleotides: 12. CDR3 sequence (DNA): TGTGCCAGCAGTTATCAAGCTAGCGGCCCGGCGGGGGAGCTGTTTTTT. It encodes CASSYQASGPAGELFF.

The V and J genes are TRBV3-1 (or the pseudogene TRBV3-2) and TRBJ2-3; D gene unclear. Germline CDR1 LGHDT, CDR2 YNNKEL (reference sequence). V was pared by 1 base and J by 4 bases, with 0 bases between. The CDR3 sequence is 11 residues long. CDR3 coding DNA: TGTGCCAGCAGCCAAGCAGATACGCAGTATTTT. Translated, it gives CASSQADTQYF.

The genes are TRBV18 and TRBJ1-1, with D perhaps TRBD1 (6 bases). The germline CDR1 and CDR2 sequences are KGHSH and LQKENI. V lost 3 bases to trimming and J lost 6 bases, with 8 bases between them. This CDR3 is built from 12 residues. CDR3 amino acids: CASSPGQPEAFF. The CDR3 DNA reads TGTGCCAGCTCACCCGGACAGCCTGAAGCTTTCTTT.

The genes are TRBV6-5 and TRBJ1-1; tentatively, D is TRBD1 (5 bases). The V end lost 6 bases, the J end lost 10 bases, and 9 bases lay between the germline ends. Germline assignment: CDR1 MNHEY and CDR2 SVGAGI. The CDR3 is made up of 10 amino acids. CDR3 protein: CASRDIAAFF. Here the CDR3 DNA reads TGTGCCAGCAGGGACATCGCAGCTTTCTTT.